This record covers a single T cell receptor (beta chain). This record belongs to a study of blood T cell repertoires in COVID-19. Looking at the study overall: Acute and convalescent COVID-19 samples came from the United States, Italy and Spain. The cDNA or gDNA used as material had been derived from T cells, B-cell-depleted T cells, or PBMCs.

This CDR3 has 13 residues. V lost 5 bases, J lost 5 bases, and 9 bases lay in between. The germline CDR1 and CDR2 sequences are SSHAT and FNYEAQ (reference sequence). Per the original data handling: For nucleated cells, counts were estimated from reference gene primer amplification. Here immunoSEQ multiplex PCR was the method, and the copy in TCRdb shows in-frame clones only, minus some. That table is the source of V, J and clone size, and D and trimming were worked out from the DNA. The table lists some 40,000 clones, around 80% of them singletons, with roughly 17% in the top ten. This sequence joins TRBV7-7 and TRBJ2-2, with D unclear. The receptor was isolated from a man between 70 and 80 years old with acute or convalescent COVID-19. The sample was peripheral blood. CDR3 protein: CASSHIKTGELFF. The CDR3 nucleotides read TGTGCCAGCAGCCACATTAAGACCGGGGAGCTGTTTTTT. Filled out from reference TRBV7-7 and TRBJ2-2, the complete variable domain reads GAGVSQSPRYKVTKRGQDVTLRCDPISSHATLYWYQQALGQGPEFLTYFNYEAQPDKSGLPSDRFSAERPEGSISTLTIQRTEQRDSAMYRCASSHIKTGELFFGEGSRLTVL.